This T cell receptor (beta chain) was identified in a study of beta chain features in type 1 diabetes. Reverse transcribing all isolated RNA meant expressed TCRB transcripts were sequenced. Method: immunoSEQ multiplex PCR; TCRdb's copy keeps in-frame clones and lacks some. The sample shows some 400,000 clones, approximately 15% of them seen only once. The V and J ends lost 6 bases and 4 bases respectively, with 7 bases between them. The CDR3 spans 12 residues. CDR1 and CDR2 (germline): LNHDA, SQIVND (reference sequence). Each sorted fraction was over 95% pure. The sequenced sample was naive CD4+ T cells from blood. This TCR derives from a woman aged 18-29 years in good health. The chain combines TRBV19 with TRBJ1-5; unclear D gene. This chain's CDR3 is CASRTRNQPQHF. As DNA, the CDR3 is TGTGCCAGTAGGACTCGGAATCAGCCCCAGCATTTT.